These 5 T cell receptor beta chains originate from one sample sequenced in a study of cytomegalovirus exposure and HLA in healthy donors. PCR involved 60 Vbeta and 13 Jbeta primers. TCRdb's table, derived via immunoSEQ multiplex PCR, lists solely in-frame clones and lacks some. The sample includes over 60,000 clones. The sample comprised PBMCs. The origin of the receptors is a female donor in good health and CMV-seropositive.

The rearrangement uses TRBV19 and TRBJ1-2; D is unclear. The germline CDR1 and CDR2 sequences are LNHDA and SQIVND (reference sequence). V lost 5 bases and J lost 1, with 2 bases in between. The CDR3 runs to 11 residues. The CDR3 DNA sequence: TGTGCCAGTAGTTATAACTATGGCTACACCTTC. Translated, it gives CASSYNYGYTF. The whole variable domain, remainder taken from reference TRBV19 and TRBJ1-2, is DGGITQSPKYLFRKEGQNVTLSCEQNLNHDAMYWYRQDPGQGLRLIYYSQIVNDFQKGDIAEGYSVSREKKESFPLTVTSAQKNPTAFYLCASSYNYGYTFGSGTRLTVV.

The rearrangement uses TRBV28 and TRBJ1-5; D possibly corresponds to TRBD1 (6 bases). This CDR3 is built from 14 residues. V lost 4 bases and J lost 6, with 13 bases in between. Germline CDR1 reads MDHEN; CDR2 reads SYDVKM. The CDR3 bases are TGTGCCAGCAGTTCCGGGGGGCGCGTTCAGCCCCAGCATTTT. It translates to CASSSGGRVQPQHF.

The chain links TRBV2 to TRBJ1-2; D uncertain. This CDR3 comprises 16 residues. Germline V CDR1 and CDR2: SNHLY, FYNNEI. V was cut by 3 bases and J by 8 bases, with 22 bases left in between. The CDR3 protein is CASSDEREGVVRGYTF. CDR3 DNA: TGTGCCAGCAGTGATGAGAGGGAGGGCGTAGTGAGAGGCTACACCTTC.

This chain connects TRBV13 to TRBJ2-3, with D perhaps TRBD2 (7 bases). Germline lookup yields CDR1 PRHDT and CDR2 FYEKMQ (reference sequence). This CDR3 spans 12 amino acids. Trimming took off 4 bases at V and 8 bases at J, with 10 bases between the two ends. The CDR3 loop is CASSSRGGTQYF. CDR3 nucleotides: TGTGCCAGCAGCTCGAGGGGGGGTACGCAGTATTTT. The full variable domain, in which reference TRBV13 and TRBJ2-3 provide the parts outside the CDR3, is AAGVIQSPRHLIKEKRETATLKCYPIPRHDTVYWYQQGPGQDPQFLISFYEKMQSDKGSIPDRFSAQQFSDYHSELNMSSLELGDSALYFCASSSRGGTQYFGPGTRLTVL.

This chain joins TRBV5-1 and TRBJ2-7; D is possibly TRBD2 (6 bases). The CDR3 totals 14 residues. The V gene's germline CDR1 is SGHRS and CDR2 YFSETQ. V lost 2 bases, J lost 3 bases, and 12 bases lay in between. The CDR3 DNA follows: TGCGCCAGCAGCTTCGGGAGCCCAATCTACGAGCAGTACTTC. It encodes CASSFGSPIYEQYF.